This TCR beta chain comes out of a study of cytomegalovirus exposure and HLA in healthy donors. Study in general: Roughly 85 million unique TCRs from HLA-typed donors made up an early data release. Study-wide results and limits: A later analysis reportedly identified an Asian-associated ancestry cluster as carrying fewer N-insertions than the 666-donor mean.

The PCR used 60 Vbeta and 13 Jbeta primers. Method: immunoSEQ multiplex PCR; TCRdb's copy keeps in-frame clones and lacks some. Its clone listing holds some 72,000 clones. Donors counted as nominally healthy when sampled, yet unrecorded immune exposures were likely. With regard to this clone: What it recognizes is unknown.

The specimen was PBMCs. The clonotype comes from a man aged 30 to 45 in good health and CMV-seronegative.

As DNA, the CDR3 is TGTGCCAGCAGCTTGCGGGAGGGTGCTGAAAAACTGTTTTTT. This gives the protein CASSLREGAEKLFF. The chain is built from TRBV13 and TRBJ1-4; no definite D call. Trimming took off 3 bases at V and 7 bases at J, with 12 bases between the two ends. Germline-derived CDR1 and CDR2 are PRHDT and FYEKMQ (reference sequence). The CDR3 contains 14 residues.